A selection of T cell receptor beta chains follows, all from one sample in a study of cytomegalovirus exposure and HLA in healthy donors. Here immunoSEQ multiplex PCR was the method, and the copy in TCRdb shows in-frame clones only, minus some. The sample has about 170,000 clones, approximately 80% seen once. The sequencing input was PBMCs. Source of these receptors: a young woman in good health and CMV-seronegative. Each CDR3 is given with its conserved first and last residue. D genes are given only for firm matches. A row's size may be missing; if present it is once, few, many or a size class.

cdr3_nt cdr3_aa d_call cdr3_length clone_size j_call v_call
TGCGCCAGCAGCTCACAGGCGAGCACTGAAGCTTTCTTT CASSSQASTEAFF NA 13 NA TRBJ1-1 TRBV5-1
TGTGCCAGCAGTTACGCACAGGGGTCTGAAAGCACCGGGGAGCTGTTTTTT CASSYAQGSESTGELFF TRBD1 17 NA TRBJ2-2 TRBV6-7
TGTGCCAGCAGCTTGGGCCAGAACTATGGCTACACCTTC CASSLGQNYGYTF NA 13 NA TRBJ1-2 TRBV5-6
TGTGCCAGCAGCAGTACAGAGCTAAGCAATCAGCCCCAGCATTTT CASSSTELSNQPQHF NA 15 NA TRBJ1-5 TRBV7-8
TGTGCCAGCAGCCGACAGGGGGCGGACTATGGCTACACCTTC CASSRQGADYGYTF TRBD1 14 NA TRBJ1-2 TRBV7-2
TGTGCCAGCAGCAAGGGACAGCCCCCTTTACCCCTCCACTTT CASSKGQPPLPLHF NA 14 once TRBJ1-6 TRBV21-1
TGTGCCAGCAGTGAACGATTTTGGGAGAATGAGCAGTTCTTC CASSERFWENEQFF NA 14 NA TRBJ2-1 TRBV6-1
TGCGCCAGCAGCCCCCCCCTACTACCCTACGAGCAGTACTTC CASSPPLLPYEQYF NA 14 once TRBJ2-7 TRBV5-1
TGTGCCAGCAGCTCCAATCCAAGGGGCACTGAAGCTTTCTTT CASSSNPRGTEAFF NA 14 NA TRBJ1-1 TRBV7-6
TGTGCCAGCAGTTACGCACTACAGGGGGCGCGGGGCTACACCTTC CASSYALQGARGYTF TRBD1 15 few TRBJ1-2 TRBV6-6
TGTGCCAGCAGCCTCTCGGGACAGGGTACCGGCTACACCTTC CASSLSGQGTGYTF TRBD1 14 few TRBJ1-2 TRBV7-3
TGTGCCAGCAGCCATGCCTTTCGGGACAGATTTTACAATGAGCAGTTCTTC CASSHAFRDRFYNEQFF TRBD1 17 NA TRBJ2-1 TRBV11-2
TGTGCCAGTAGTACCGACAGGGACTTCAACTATGGCTACACCTTC CASSTDRDFNYGYTF TRBD1 15 NA TRBJ1-2 TRBV19
TGTGCCAGCAGAAAAGCGGGAGACGCCTACGAGCAGTACTTC CASRKAGDAYEQYF TRBD2 14 NA TRBJ2-7 TRBV28
TGTGCCAGCAGCCCGGGACAGGGAAGTGGAAACACCATATATTTT CASSPGQGSGNTIYF TRBD1 15 once TRBJ1-3 TRBV5-4
TGTGCCAGCAGATCACAGGGGGCTAGACAGCCCCAGCATTTT CASRSQGARQPQHF TRBD1 14 once TRBJ1-5 TRBV28
TGTGCCATCAGGCCCGAAGGGGATAATTCACCCCTCCACTTT CAIRPEGDNSPLHF NA 14 NA TRBJ1-6 TRBV10-3
TGTGCCAGCACAACACTAGCGGGGACTTACAATGAGCAGTTCTTC CASTTLAGTYNEQFF TRBD2 15 NA TRBJ2-1 TRBV27
TGTGCCAGTAGACACCTACGTACAGGGTACGGTACGGTTGCAGATACGCAGTATTTT CASRHLRTGYGTVADTQYF NA 19 NA TRBJ2-3 TRBV19
TGTGCCAGCAGTGTCCATGGCGGGAGGACAGATACGCAGTATTTT CASSVHGGRTDTQYF TRBD2 15 once TRBJ2-3 TRBV28
TGTGCCAGCAGTTACCGCCGGACAGGGGGAACTGAAGCTTTCTTT CASSYRRTGGTEAFF TRBD1 15 NA TRBJ1-1 TRBV6-6
TGTGCCAGTAGAAATATCGGGACTAGCGGGAGAGGAGATACGCAGTATTTT CASRNIGTSGRGDTQYF TRBD2 17 NA TRBJ2-3 TRBV19
TGTGCCAGCAGTTTATCGGGGCAGGGTCCAATCTCTGGAAACACCATATATTTT CASSLSGQGPISGNTIYF NA 18 NA TRBJ1-3 TRBV27
TGTGCCAGCAGTGAGGGGGACAGGGAACAGCCCCAGCATTTT CASSEGDREQPQHF TRBD1 14 NA TRBJ1-5 TRBV2
TGTGCCAGCAGCCAAGGCCAGTATAATTCACCCCTCCACTTT CASSQGQYNSPLHF NA 14 NA TRBJ1-6 TRBV14
TGCGCCAGCAGCTTGGGACAGGGGGCGATTGAGCAGTTCTTC CASSLGQGAIEQFF TRBD1 14 NA TRBJ2-1 TRBV5-1
TGTGCCAGCAGCTTAGAGAACAGGGTTAACCACGAGCAGTACTTC CASSLENRVNHEQYF NA 15 few TRBJ2-7 TRBV11-2
TGTGCCAGCAGTTACGGCGGAGCAGATACGCAGTATTTT CASSYGGADTQYF NA 13 once TRBJ2-3 TRBV6-5
TGCGCCAGCAGTGATCGGGGGGGCACAGATACGCAGTATTTT CASSDRGGTDTQYF TRBD2 14 NA TRBJ2-3 TRBV10-1
TGTGCCAGCAGTTACTCGTCAAGCGGGGGGGACACTGAAGCTTTCTTT CASSYSSSGGDTEAFF NA 16 few TRBJ1-1 TRBV6-5
TGTGCCAGCAGCTTAGGGTTAGGACTAGCGGTATACAATGAGCAGTTCTTC CASSLGLGLAVYNEQFF TRBD2 17 NA TRBJ2-1 TRBV7-3
TGTGCCAGCTCACCTGAGGAGAGCTCCTACAATGAGCAGTTCTTC CASSPEESSYNEQFF NA 15 NA TRBJ2-1 TRBV18
TGTGCCAGCAGCATCGGACAGGTCATCAATCAGCCCCAGCATTTT CASSIGQVINQPQHF NA 15 NA TRBJ1-5 TRBV21-1
TGTTCCAGCAGCTTAGAGGGACAGGGAGGGGGCAATCAGCCCCAGCATTTT CSSSLEGQGGGNQPQHF TRBD1 17 NA TRBJ1-5 TRBV7-9
TGTGCCAGCAGCCAAGACCAGGGCCTATGGGCAACAGATACGCAGTATTTT CASSQDQGLWATDTQYF NA 17 NA TRBJ2-3 TRBV14
TGTGCCAGCAGCTTAGCGCTTATTACTAGCGGGAGGGCCTCCTACGAGCAGTACTTC CASSLALITSGRASYEQYF TRBD2 19 few TRBJ2-7 TRBV7-8
TGTGCCAGCAGCGTACGACCAGGGACCTACGAGCAGTACTTC CASSVRPGTYEQYF NA 14 few TRBJ2-7 TRBV9
TGTGCCTGGAGATTGGCTGATAATTCACCCCTCCACTTT CAWRLADNSPLHF NA 13 few TRBJ1-6 TRBV30
TGTGCCAGTAGTACGAGACTGGGAGTGGATGAGCAGTTCTTC CASSTRLGVDEQFF NA 14 NA TRBJ2-1 TRBV19
TGTGCCAGCAGCTTGGCCGGTCGGGGGGCGCGGGGCTACACCTTC CASSLAGRGARGYTF NA 15 NA TRBJ1-2 TRBV5-4
TGTGCCAGCAGACCTACAGGGTACAATGAGCAGTTCTTC CASRPTGYNEQFF NA 13 once TRBJ2-1 TRBV13
TGTGCCAGCAGTTACTCCCCAGGGGCGGGTAATGAGCAGTTCTTC CASSYSPGAGNEQFF NA 15 NA TRBJ2-1 TRBV6-5
TGTGCCAGCAGTGACCGCTGGGGAGGCACAGATACGCAGTATTTT CASSDRWGGTDTQYF NA 15 NA TRBJ2-3 TRBV25-1
TGCGCCAGCAGGACGGACAGTACAAACACCGGGGAGCTGTTTTTT CASRTDSTNTGELFF NA 15 NA TRBJ2-2 TRBV10-2
TGTGCCAGCAGCGCTTACAGGGTTATTAGCAATCAGCCCCAGCATTTT CASSAYRVISNQPQHF NA 16 NA TRBJ1-5 TRBV5-5
TGTGCCAGCTTGAGCCAGGGGGCGAATCAGCCCCAGCATTTT CASLSQGANQPQHF TRBD1 14 few TRBJ1-5 TRBV2
TGTGCCAGCAGTGAAACCGGGATAAACTCCTACGAGCAGTACTTC CASSETGINSYEQYF NA 15 few TRBJ2-7 TRBV2
TGTGCCATCAATGGGGAGAACGTGGCACATCAGCCCCAGCATTTT CAINGENVAHQPQHF NA 15 NA TRBJ1-5 TRBV10-3
TGTTCCAGCAGCTTGGGGGCGGGTACTAATGAAAAACTGTTTTTT CSSSLGAGTNEKLFF NA 15 NA TRBJ1-4 TRBV7-9
TGTGCCAGCAGCAAAGCGCAAGAAGGGAGCTCCTATAATTCACCCCTCCACTTT CASSKAQEGSSYNSPLHF NA 18 NA TRBJ1-6 TRBV21-1
TGTGCCAGCAGTTATACTAGGGCCGGGGAGCTGTTTTTT CASSYTRAGELFF NA 13 NA TRBJ2-2 TRBV6-6
TGTGCCAGCAGCCTGGGACTAGCGGGAGGCTGGGGAAAGACCCAGTACTTC CASSLGLAGGWGKTQYF TRBD2 17 NA TRBJ2-5 TRBV5-6
TGTGCCAGCAGCTTAGATGGGGCAGCGGGCTCCTACGAGCAGTACTTC CASSLDGAAGSYEQYF NA 16 NA TRBJ2-7 TRBV7-9
TGTGCCAGCAGCGTAGCGCCCCGGGGCACTGAAGCTTTCTTT CASSVAPRGTEAFF NA 14 NA TRBJ1-1 TRBV9
TGCAGTGCTAGACCCCAGGGGACCGAGTACTTC CSARPQGTEYF NA 11 NA TRBJ2-7 TRBV20-1
TGTGCCAGCAGCTTCAGCGGAAGCACAGATACGCAGTATTTT CASSFSGSTDTQYF NA 14 once TRBJ2-3 TRBV11-3
TGCAGCGTTTTCAAGGGAGAGCACACTGAAGCTTTCTTT CSVFKGEHTEAFF NA 13 NA TRBJ1-1 TRBV29-1
TGTGCCAGCAGCGATACAGGGGTGGAGGACACTGAAGCTTTCTTT CASSDTGVEDTEAFF TRBD1 15 NA TRBJ1-1 TRBV13
TGTGCCAGCAGCCACGGGGACACCTACGAGCAGTACTTC CASSHGDTYEQYF NA 13 few TRBJ2-7 TRBV11-3
TGCGCCAGCATAGAACTAGCGGGGGGGCCGTCGAACACCGGGGAGCTGTTTTTT CASIELAGGPSNTGELFF TRBD2 18 NA TRBJ2-2 TRBV10-2